The following is a T cell receptor (beta chain) sequence with its context. Its antigen is undetermined. CDR3 length: 15 residues. V lost 6 bases, J lost 9 bases, and 18 bases lay in between. The germline CDR1 and CDR2 sequences are MNHEY and SMNVEV (reference sequence). Primed by a sample-barcoded 5' primer and a J-beta primer mix, a second PCR proceeded for about 6 to 12 cycles. MiXCR, run by TCRdb on the 5' RACE reads, gives a single entry per CDR3 protein. The data hold more than 700,000 distinct CDR3 sequences, with around 50% observed a single time. This sample was included in a study of blood T cells in healthy people across ages. Study-wide points: When one million T cells were used, diversity estimates were thought to be underestimates. With age, beta diversity per million T cells declined roughly linearly, significantly by over 35.

The gene calls are TRBV27 and TRBJ1-6, with TRBD1 as a possible D gene (5 bases). Source material: blood. This sequence originates from a man older than 75 in good health. CDR3 nucleotides: TGTGCCAGCAGCCTGAGCATTGGGGCAGGTTCACCCCTCCACTTT. Amino acids: CASSLSIGAGSPLHF.